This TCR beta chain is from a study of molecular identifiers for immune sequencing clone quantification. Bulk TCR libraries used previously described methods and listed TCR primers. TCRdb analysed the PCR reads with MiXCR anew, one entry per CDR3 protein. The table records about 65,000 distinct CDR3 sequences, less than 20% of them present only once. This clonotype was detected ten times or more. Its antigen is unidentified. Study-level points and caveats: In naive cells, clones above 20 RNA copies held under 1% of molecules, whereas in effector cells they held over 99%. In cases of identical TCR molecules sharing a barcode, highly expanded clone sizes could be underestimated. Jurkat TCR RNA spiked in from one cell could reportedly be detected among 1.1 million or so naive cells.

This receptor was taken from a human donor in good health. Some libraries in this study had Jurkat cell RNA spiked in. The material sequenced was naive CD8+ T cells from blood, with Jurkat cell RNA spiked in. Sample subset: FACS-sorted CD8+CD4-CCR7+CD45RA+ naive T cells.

This chain's CDR3 is CSAFGLESYEQYF. CDR3 coding DNA: TGCAGTGCCTTTGGACTAGAATCCTACGAGCAGTACTTC. The chain joins TRBV20-1 to TRBJ2-7, with 7 nucleotides matching TRBD2. The CDR3 contains 13 residues. Germline-derived CDR1 and CDR2 are DFQATT and SNEGSKA (reference sequence). The V gene end was trimmed by 6 bases and the J gene end by 1 base; junction bases not matched to a gene: 6.